These T cell receptor beta chains were read from a single sample in a study of blood T cell repertoires in COVID-19. Data came from immunoSEQ multiplex PCR; TCRdb stores just in-frame clones and leaves some out. Seen here are about 290,000 clones, about nine tenths observed once, and the top ten hold about 1.7%. Sequencing was performed on PBMCs or T cells enriched from blood (not recorded which). The receptors shown here come from a middle-aged woman who had recovered from COVID-19. Each CDR3 is given with its conserved first and last residue. A D gene is named only where the DNA matches it firmly. Size is omitted from some rows. Given values are once, few, many or a class for expanded clones.

clone size	V gene	J gene	D gene	CDR3 DNA	CDR3 protein
-	TRBV6-5	TRBJ1-5	TRBD1	TGTGCCAGCAGCAAACAGGGGGCGAAGGGTCAGCCCCAGCATTTT	CASSKQGAKGQPQHF
-	TRBV7-2	TRBJ1-2	TRBD1	TGTGCCAGCAGCTGGCCCGGACAGGGAGTCGACTATGGCTACACCTTC	CASSWPGQGVDYGYTF
once	TRBV18	TRBJ2-1	-	TGTGCCAGCTCAAGACAATTCAGCTCCTACAATGAGCAGTTCTTC	CASSRQFSSYNEQFF
few	TRBV2	TRBJ1-6	TRBD1	TGTGCCCGAGGACAGGGCAATTCACCCCTCCACTTT	CARGQGNSPLHF
once	TRBV6-2/TRBV6-3	TRBJ2-2	TRBD2	TGTGCCAGCAGTAAACCGGGACTAGCGGGAGAAGTCATCGGGGAGCTGTTTTTT	CASSKPGLAGEVIGELFF
once	TRBV3-1/TRBV3-2	TRBJ1-5	-	TGTGCCAGCAGCCGCCAAGAGAATCAGCCCCAGCATTTT	CASSRQENQPQHF
-	TRBV7-2	TRBJ1-2	-	TGTGCCAGCAGCTTAGCGGCGGGTCCAAACTATGGCTACACCTTC	CASSLAAGPNYGYTF
-	TRBV5-4	TRBJ1-1	-	TGTGCCAGCAGCCAAATAGTAGGGGGTAAGACTGAAGCTTTCTTT	CASSQIVGGKTEAFF
-	TRBV7-3	TRBJ2-2	TRBD2	TGTGCCAGCAGCTTAGAGTCCCTAGCGGGGGGAAACACCGGGGAGCTGTTTTTT	CASSLESLAGGNTGELFF
-	TRBV7-8	TRBJ2-2	TRBD1	TGTGCCAGCAGCTTAGACGGGACAGGCACCGGGGAGCTGTTTTTT	CASSLDGTGTGELFF
-	TRBV10-2	TRBJ2-2	TRBD1	TGCGCCAGCAGGGGACAGGGGGCCTTCCGGGGCACCGGGGAGCTGTTTTTT	CASRGQGAFRGTGELFF
-	TRBV29-1	TRBJ1-2	-	TGCAGCGTTGGGGCCGGGGTCGGCTACACCTTC	CSVGAGVGYTF
-	TRBV9	TRBJ2-7	-	TGTGCCAGCAGCCCAACGCCTGAACACTACGAGCAGTACTTC	CASSPTPEHYEQYF
-	TRBV25-1	TRBJ1-2	-	TGTGCCAGCAGTGAGCCGACGGGCTATGGCTACACCTTC	CASSEPTGYGYTF
few	TRBV2	TRBJ1-2	-	TGTGCCAGCAGCGAAGCCGGGGTTAACTATGGCTACACCTTC	CASSEAGVNYGYTF
-	TRBV11-2	TRBJ1-1	-	TGTGCCAGCGGCGATAGACGGGGAGCTTTCTTT	CASGDRRGAFF
-	TRBV7-3	TRBJ2-1	-	TGTGCCAGCAGTCCTTCAGGGGTGCGGAATGAGCAGTTCTTC	CASSPSGVRNEQFF
-	TRBV29-1	TRBJ1-6	-	TGCAGCGCCCGTACCACCAGGGATAGTAATTCACCCCTCCACTTT	CSARTTRDSNSPLHF
-	TRBV7-3	TRBJ1-2	-	TGTGCCAGCAGCCTCCACCCGGGGCGGGGGGGCTACACCTTC	CASSLHPGRGGYTF